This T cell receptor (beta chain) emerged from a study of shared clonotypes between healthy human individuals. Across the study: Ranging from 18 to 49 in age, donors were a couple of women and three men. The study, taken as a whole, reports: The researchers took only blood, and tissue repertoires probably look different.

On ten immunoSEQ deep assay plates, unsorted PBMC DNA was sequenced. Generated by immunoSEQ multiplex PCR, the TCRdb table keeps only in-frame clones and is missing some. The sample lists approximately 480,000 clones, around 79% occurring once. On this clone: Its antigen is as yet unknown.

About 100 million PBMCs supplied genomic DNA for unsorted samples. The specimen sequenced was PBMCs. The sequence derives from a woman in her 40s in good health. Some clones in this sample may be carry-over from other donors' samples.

The CDR3 bases are TGTGCCACGTGGAGGAGACAGGGATTTATCGAGCAGTACTTC. Residues: CATWRRQGFIEQYF. V and J are TRBV28 and TRBJ2-7, with 7 nucleotides matching TRBD1. After removal of 10 bases from V and 6 bases from J, the junction contained 15 bases not matched to a gene. Germline V gives CDR1 MDHEN, CDR2 SYDVKM. The CDR3 extends over 14 amino acids.